The entry that follows covers one T cell receptor beta chain sequence. The entry originates in a study of blood T cell repertoires in COVID-19. CDR1 SGHRS and CDR2 YFSETQ come from the germline V gene. The V gene lost 3 bases and the J gene lost 4 bases, with 13 bases spanning the gap. The CDR3 runs 14 residues. Measured with immunoSEQ multiplex PCR; TCRdb has only the in-frame clones, and not every one. The sample gives hundreds of thousands of clones, roughly 80% of which show up once; roughly 4.7% is in the top ten. Sequenced material: PBMCs or T cells enriched from blood (not recorded which). This TCR derives from a man in his forties who had been exposed to COVID-19. The chain links TRBV5-1 to TRBJ1-1; D gene ambiguous. The CDR3 DNA follows: TGCGCCAGCAGCTATGAGGAGCTGGGCACTGAAGCTTTCTTT. Protein: CASSYEELGTEAFF.